This TCR beta chain was retrieved from a study of blood T cell repertoires in COVID-19. Study-wide background: Acute-phase and convalescent COVID-19 samples originated in the United States, Italy and Spain. From T cells, B-cell-depleted T cells, or PBMCs came the material, which was cDNA or gDNA.

Per the original methods: Amplified reference gene primers provided the basis for estimating nucleated cell counts. Profiled with immunoSEQ multiplex PCR; TCRdb holds only in-frame clones, not every one. V and J calls plus clone size are reproduced from that table; the DNA served to infer D and trimming. Of a few hundred thousand clones detected, about 82% appear once; the ten largest clones hold 9% to 15%. CDR1 is SGHAT, CDR2 FQNNGV, per germline. The CDR3 runs to 18 residues. V gave up 0 bases and J gave up 3 bases, with 17 bases separating them. The clonotype originates from an older man with acute or convalescent COVID-19. V usage is TRBV11-2 and J usage is TRBJ1-4, with TRBD1 as a possible D gene (5 bases). The specimen was peripheral blood. The CDR3 DNA sequence: TGTGCCAGCAGCTTAGATCCCGGGGGATTTCCTGCTAATGAAAAACTGTTTTTT. Protein: CASSLDPGGFPANEKLFF.